This TCR beta chain was sequenced for a study of blood T cells in healthy people across ages. J lost 2 bases, V lost 6 bases, and 10 bases had no gene match. The CDR3 has 15 residues. Combining a sample-barcoded 5' primer with a J-beta primer mix, a second PCR ran for about 7 to 11 cycles. MiXCR, applied by TCRdb to the 5' RACE reads, yields one record per CDR3 protein. The sample gives over a million distinct CDR3 sequences, roughly 40% of which show up once; roughly 8.2% is in the top ten. This clonotype was seen only a few times. The sequence derives from a woman aged 18-29 years in good health. The sample taken for sequencing was blood. This sequence joins TRBV12-3 or TRBV12-4 and TRBJ2-7; 7 positions match TRBD1. CDR3 DNA: TGTGCCAGCAGCTCAAGGGACAGCCCTCCCTACGAGCAGTACTTC. Translation gives CASSSRDSPPYEQYF.